A selection of T cell receptor beta chains follows, all from one sample in a study of blood T cells in healthy people across ages. TCRdb re-derived calls from the 5' RACE reads in MiXCR, one entry per CDR3 protein. Altogether hundreds of thousands of distinct CDR3 sequences are present, more than 55% being singletons, with the ten largest covering roughly 25%. Sequenced sample: blood. These receptors originate from a man aged 35-49 years in good health. CDR3s include the opening cysteine and the closing phenylalanine or tryptophan. A D gene is named only where the DNA matches it firmly. The size entry is marked missing in some rows and otherwise reads once, few, many or a size class.

NA TRBJ1-1 TRBV12-3/TRBV12-4 NA TGTGCCAGCAGTTTAGCAGGGGAGGCCACTGAAGCTTTCTTT CASSLAGEATEAFF
NA TRBJ2-3 TRBV7-2 NA TGTGCCAGCAGCTTAGTGGCGGGGCCCCGCACAGATACGCAGTATTTT CASSLVAGPRTDTQYF
NA TRBJ2-6 TRBV4-2 NA TGTGCCAGCAGCCAAGCATCAGAAGACTCTGGGGCCAACGTCCTGACTTTC CASSQASEDSGANVLTF
TRBD1 TRBJ1-3 TRBV20-1 NA TGCAGTGCTACCGAGACAGGGGGCTCTGGAAACACCATATATTTT CSATETGGSGNTIYF
NA TRBJ2-6 TRBV20-1 NA TGCAGTGCTAGTGACGTCTCTGGGGCCAACGTCCTGACTTTC CSASDVSGANVLTF
NA TRBJ1-2 TRBV5-1 NA TGCGCCAGCAGCTTGTTTGGGACACTTTATGGCTACACCTTC CASSLFGTLYGYTF
TRBD1 TRBJ2-7 TRBV5-1 once TGCGCCAGCAGCTTAAACGCACAGGGGTCCAGCTCCTACGAGCAGTACTTC CASSLNAQGSSSYEQYF
NA TRBJ2-3 TRBV28 NA TGTGCCAGCAGTTTTGCGGAGGGGGGCACAGATACGCAGTATTTT CASSFAEGGTDTQYF
TRBD2 TRBJ2-1 TRBV7-3 NA TGTGCCAGCAGCCTAGGGACTAGCGGGAGGGATAGTGAGCAGTTCTTC CASSLGTSGRDSEQFF
NA TRBJ2-5 TRBV28 NA TGTGCTACCGAAGACGAGCCGTCCCAAGAGACCCAGTACTTC CATEDEPSQETQYF
TRBD1 TRBJ2-3 TRBV7-3 NA TGTGCCAGCAGCTCCCCCAGGACAGGGGGGTCGATAACAGATACGCAGTATTTT CASSSPRTGGSITDTQYF
TRBD2 TRBJ2-3 TRBV4-2 NA TGTGCCAGCGGGGAGCGGGAGGGGAGCACAGATACGCAGTATTTT CASGEREGSTDTQYF
TRBD2 TRBJ2-7 TRBV10-3 once TGTGCCACCGATACTAGCGGGGTCTACGAGCAGTACTTC CATDTSGVYEQYF
NA TRBJ2-7 TRBV9 few TGTGCCAGCAGCGCTTCGTCGGATAACGAGCAGTACTTC CASSASSDNEQYF
NA TRBJ2-7 TRBV27 NA TGTGCCAGCAGCCTACGGGTTGGGGGGAGTGAGAGAAATGAGCAGTACTTC CASSLRVGGSERNEQYF
TRBD2 TRBJ2-7 TRBV27 NA TGTGCCAGCAGTTTATCCACTAGCGGGGACTACGAGCAGTACTTC CASSLSTSGDYEQYF
NA TRBJ2-1 TRBV9 NA TGTGCCAGCAGCGAAATACAGGGAGCGGATGAGCAGTTCTTC CASSEIQGADEQFF
NA TRBJ2-6 TRBV10-3 NA TGTGCCATCAGTGAGGAGGGGCGTGGGGCCAACGTCCTGACTTTC CAISEEGRGANVLTF
NA TRBJ2-3 TRBV6-4 NA TGTGCCAGCAGTGACTCGAGTCATACGCAGTATTTT CASSDSSHTQYF
NA TRBJ2-7 TRBV7-2 NA TGTGCCAGCAGTGCAAGGTGGGGCTACGAGCAGTACTTC CASSARWGYEQYF
NA TRBJ2-7 TRBV6-5 NA TGTGCCAGCAGTTCTCGGGAATACTCCTACGAGCAGTACTTC CASSSREYSYEQYF
NA TRBJ2-3 TRBV9 many TGTGCCAGCAGCGTAACTGAACGCGATACGCAGTATTTT CASSVTERDTQYF
TRBD1 TRBJ2-5 TRBV10-3 many TGTGCCATCAGTGATCTGGGACAGGGGAGGCAAGAGACCCAGTACTTC CAISDLGQGRQETQYF
TRBD2 TRBJ2-5 TRBV7-8 NA TGTGCCGCCGCGAGACTAGCGGGAGGAGGTGAGCAGTACTTC CAAARLAGGGEQYF
TRBD1 TRBJ2-1 TRBV6-1 NA TGTGCCAGCAGGGTAACCGGGACAGGGGGCGGTCGCGAGCAGTTCTTC CASRVTGTGGGREQFF
NA TRBJ2-7 TRBV7-7 NA TGTGCCAACAGCTTAGACATCAGTGGAGTATACGAGCAGTACTTC CANSLDISGVYEQYF
NA TRBJ2-7 TRBV12-3/TRBV12-4 few TGTGCCAGCAGTTTGAACCTGGCTAGCTCCTACGAGCAGTACTTC CASSLNLASSYEQYF
TRBD2 TRBJ2-1 TRBV7-2 NA TGTGCCAGCAGCTTAGCACTAGCGTATGAGCAGTTCTTC CASSLALAYEQFF
TRBD1 TRBJ1-5 TRBV12-3/TRBV12-4 NA TGTGCCAGCAGTTTGGACAGGGGGTCCTATAGCAATCAGCCCCAGCATTTT CASSLDRGSYSNQPQHF
TRBD1 TRBJ2-3 TRBV20-1 NA TGCAGTGCTAGTATCGAGACAGGGTGGAGTGGCACAGATACGCAGTATTTT CSASIETGWSGTDTQYF
NA TRBJ1-1 TRBV7-8 few TGTGCCAGCAGCTTGATCGGGATTACTGAAGCTTTCTTT CASSLIGITEAFF
NA TRBJ1-1 TRBV29-1 NA TGCAGCCCAACCATGGGTCTAAGGAATGAAGCTTTCTTT CSPTMGLRNEAFF
NA TRBJ2-7 TRBV20-1 NA TGCAGTGCTAGAGGCGACGTAGCCAATGAGCAGTACTTC CSARGDVANEQYF
NA TRBJ2-1 TRBV20-1 few TGCAGTGCTAGTAAATCCAGGAGCTCCTACAATGAGCAGTTCTTC CSASKSRSSYNEQFF
NA TRBJ2-3 TRBV14 NA TGTGCCAGCAGTTCCGGGACGTTCGGGACAGATACGCAGTATTTT CASSSGTFGTDTQYF
NA TRBJ2-7 TRBV7-2 NA TGTGCCAGCAGCTCCCTGGAGGGGAACGAGCAGTACTTC CASSSLEGNEQYF
TRBD2 TRBJ2-3 TRBV6-1 NA TGTGCCAGCAACGAGGGACTAGCGGGGGGGGGAGGCACAGATACGCAGTATTTT CASNEGLAGGGGTDTQYF
NA TRBJ1-5 TRBV6-2/TRBV6-3 few TGTGCCAGCAGTTACAGTGAGCGGTATCAGCCCCAGCATTTT CASSYSERYQPQHF
NA TRBJ2-5 TRBV6-5 few TGTGCCAGCAGCAGGAGGTTAGAGACCCAGTACTTC CASSRRLETQYF
NA TRBJ2-7 TRBV24-1 NA TGTGCCACCAGTGACCAGGATCGCTCCTACAATGAGCAGTACTTC CATSDQDRSYNEQYF
NA TRBJ2-5 TRBV10-3 NA TGTGCCATCAGTGAGAGGGGCCAAGAGACCCAGTACTTC CAISERGQETQYF
NA TRBJ2-3 TRBV5-1 once TGCGCCAGCAGGGAAAGCGGCTCCACAGATACGCAGTATTTT CASRESGSTDTQYF
TRBD2 TRBJ2-3 TRBV10-3 NA TGTGCCATCAGTGACCCAGCGGGACTTGCGGATACGCAGTATTTT CAISDPAGLADTQYF
TRBD2 TRBJ2-5 TRBV20-1 NA TGCAGTGCTAGTTTCCTAGCGGGGGCCCAAGAGACCCAGTACTTC CSASFLAGAQETQYF
NA TRBJ2-5 TRBV7-9 few TGTGCCAGCAGCTTAGAGTGGGGAGAGACCCAGTACTTC CASSLEWGETQYF
TRBD1 TRBJ2-7 TRBV5-1 once TGCGCCAGCAGCTCGGGACAGTTATCCTACGAGCAGTACTTC CASSSGQLSYEQYF
TRBD2 TRBJ2-3 TRBV3-1 NA TGTGCCAGCAGCCAAGAATGGCTAGCGGTCACAGATACGCAGTATTTT CASSQEWLAVTDTQYF
TRBD2 TRBJ2-7 TRBV11-2 NA TGTGCCAGCAGCTTATTCCGACCGACTAGCGGGAGATCCGGCTCCTACAATGAGCAGTACTTC CASSLFRPTSGRSGSYNEQYF
NA TRBJ2-2 TRBV5-1 NA TGCGCCAGCAGCAGGGGGGGCCTTGCCGGGGAGCTGTTTTTT CASSRGGLAGELFF
NA TRBJ2-3 TRBV29-1 few TGCAGCGTTGGAGGCCAGGGGGATACGCAGTATTTT CSVGGQGDTQYF
NA TRBJ2-7 TRBV27 NA TGTGCCAGCAGTTCCCCCGCCCGACTAGCCTACGAGCAGTACTTC CASSSPARLAYEQYF
NA TRBJ2-7 TRBV29-1 many TGCAGCGTTGGCCAGCCCTACGAGCAGTACTTC CSVGQPYEQYF
TRBD1 TRBJ2-5 TRBV5-5 NA TGTGCCAGCAGCCCCGATCCTCACAGACAGGGGGCCGGGGAGACCCAGTACTTC CASSPDPHRQGAGETQYF
NA TRBJ1-2 TRBV6-1 NA TGTGCCAGCAGTGAATATGGCTACACCTTC CASSEYGYTF
TRBD1 TRBJ2-5 TRBV20-1 few TGCAGTGCTAACCGGGACAGCCAAGAGACCCAGTACTTC CSANRDSQETQYF